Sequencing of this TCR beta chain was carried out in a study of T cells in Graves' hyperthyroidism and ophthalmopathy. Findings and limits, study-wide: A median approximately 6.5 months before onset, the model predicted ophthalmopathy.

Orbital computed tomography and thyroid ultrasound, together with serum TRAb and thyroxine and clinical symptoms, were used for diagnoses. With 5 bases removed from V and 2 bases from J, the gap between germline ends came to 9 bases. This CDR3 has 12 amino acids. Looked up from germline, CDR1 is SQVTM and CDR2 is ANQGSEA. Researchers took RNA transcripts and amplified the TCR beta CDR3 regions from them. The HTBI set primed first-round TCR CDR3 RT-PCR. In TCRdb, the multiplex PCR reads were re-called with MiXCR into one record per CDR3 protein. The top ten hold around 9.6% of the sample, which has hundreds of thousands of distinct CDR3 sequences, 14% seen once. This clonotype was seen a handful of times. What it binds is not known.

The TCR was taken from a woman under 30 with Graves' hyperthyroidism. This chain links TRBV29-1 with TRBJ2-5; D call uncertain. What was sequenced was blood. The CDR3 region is CSVLLPQETQYF. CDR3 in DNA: TGCAGCGTTTTACTTCCGCAAGAGACCCAGTACTTC.